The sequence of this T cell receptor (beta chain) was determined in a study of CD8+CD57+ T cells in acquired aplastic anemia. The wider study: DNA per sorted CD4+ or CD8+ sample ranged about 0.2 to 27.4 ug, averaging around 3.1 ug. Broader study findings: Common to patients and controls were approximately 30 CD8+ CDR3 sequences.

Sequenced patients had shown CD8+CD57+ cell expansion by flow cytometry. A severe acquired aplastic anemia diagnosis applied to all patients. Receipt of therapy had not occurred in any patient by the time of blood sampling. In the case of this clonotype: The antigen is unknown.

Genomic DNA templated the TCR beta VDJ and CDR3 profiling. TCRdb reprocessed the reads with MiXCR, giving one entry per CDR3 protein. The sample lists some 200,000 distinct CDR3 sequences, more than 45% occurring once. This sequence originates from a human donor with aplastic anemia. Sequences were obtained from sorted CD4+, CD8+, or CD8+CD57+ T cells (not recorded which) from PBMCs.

The CDR3 spells CASSDFTGSNYGYTIYF. The CDR3 DNA reads as TGCGCCAGCAGTGACTTCACAGGGTCCAACTATGGCTACACCATATATTTT. This chain uses TRBV10-2 with TRBJ1-3, with D maybe TRBD1 (6 bases). Germline-derived CDR1 and CDR2 are WSHSY and SAAADI. The CDR3 spans 17 residues. V lost 3 bases and J 8 bases, leaving 23 bases between the germline ends.